Below are 25 T cell receptor beta chains sequenced from a single sample in a study of control samples from healthy donors and cancer patients. Generated by immunoSEQ multiplex PCR, the TCRdb table keeps only in-frame clones and is missing some. The table shows 150,000 to 200,000 clones, with over 85% occurring only once. The sample taken for sequencing was blood. The source is a man in his thirties or forties in good health.

The CDR3 DNA is TGCGCCAGCAGTCTAGACAACGACCGGGACAGGGTTGAAAAACTGTTTTTT. Protein sequence: CASSLDNDRDRVEKLFF. The gene calls are TRBV23-1 and TRBJ1-4; TRBD1 matches at 9 bases. TRBV23-1 is treated as an ORF (open reading frame) with a function not yet certain. After removal of 4 bases from V and 7 bases from J, the junction contained 13 bases not matched to a gene. This CDR3 spans 17 amino acids.

V is TRBV7-8 and J is TRBJ1-2; D is uncertain. The germline V gene encodes CDR1 SGHVS and CDR2 FQNEAQ. This CDR3 has 14 amino acids. V shed 1 base and J shed 0 bases, with 6 bases lying between them. CDR3 residues: CASSLELTNYGYTF. In DNA, the CDR3 is TGTGCCAGCAGCTTAGAACTAACTAACTATGGCTACACCTTC.

V is TRBV7-8 and J is TRBJ2-1, with TRBD2 matching 12 bases. Germline assignment: CDR1 SGHVS and CDR2 FQNEAQ. The length of the CDR3 is 16 residues. The trim removed 5 bases at V and 7 bases at J, leaving 9 bases unmatched. CDR3: CASSPWTSGEANEQFF. In nucleotides, the CDR3 is TGTGCCAGCAGCCCCTGGACTAGCGGGGAGGCTAATGAGCAGTTCTTC.

V gene TRBV15 combines with J gene TRBJ1-2; D unclear. Germline CDR1 reads LNHNV; CDR2 reads YYDKDF (reference sequence). CDR3 size: 11 residues. V dropped 4 bases and J dropped 8 bases, with 8 bases sitting between them. The CDR3 region is CATSTGYGYTF. Here the CDR3 DNA reads TGTGCCACCAGCACGGGCTACGGCTACACCTTC.

This chain joins TRBV2 and TRBJ2-1, with a tentative D call TRBD2 (5 bases). Germline lookup yields CDR1 SNHLY and CDR2 FYNNEI. Trimming stripped 6 bases from V and 7 bases from J, with 7 bases between. The CDR3 totals 11 residues. CDR3: CASRRENEQFF. The DNA of the CDR3 is TGTGCCAGCAGAAGGGAGAATGAGCAGTTCTTC.

The V call is TRBV28, the J call TRBJ1-2, with no clear D. Germline CDR1 reads MDHEN; CDR2 reads SYDVKM. The CDR3 extends over 12 amino acids. V gave up 8 bases and J gave up 0 bases, with 7 bases separating them. The CDR3 nucleotides are TGTGCCAGCGCAACACCTAACTATGGCTACACCTTC. Translating it yields CASATPNYGYTF.

The V call is TRBV19, the J call TRBJ1-3; perhaps TRBD1 as D (6 bases). The CDR3 length is 18 residues. Between the trimmed V and J ends, which lost 5 bases and 0 bases, there was a span of 20 bases. In germline, CDR1 is LNHDA, CDR2 SQIVND (reference sequence). The CDR3 is CASSAGQILGYSGNTIYF. Written as DNA, the CDR3 is TGTGCCAGTAGTGCCGGACAGATCCTCGGATACTCTGGAAACACCATATATTTT. The full variable domain, its missing parts supplied by reference TRBV19 and TRBJ1-3, is DGGITQSPKYLFRKEGQNVTLSCEQNLNHDAMYWYRQDPGQGLRLIYYSQIVNDFQKGDIAEGYSVSREKKESFPLTVTSAQKNPTAFYLCASSAGQILGYSGNTIYFGEGSWLTVV.

This chain links TRBV27 with TRBJ2-2; 12 bases map to TRBD2. V lost 8 bases, J lost 5 bases, and 6 bases stayed unmatched. This CDR3 region has 15 residues. Germline loops: CDR1 MNHEY, CDR2 SMNVEV (reference sequence). CDR3 loop: CASGLAGRWTGELFF. Written as DNA, the CDR3 is TGTGCCAGCGGACTAGCGGGACGGTGGACCGGGGAGCTGTTTTTT.

For the CDR3, the DNA is TGTGCCAGCAGCCCGACTCTACGGGAAAAACTGTTTTTT. Protein product: CASSPTLREKLFF. This rearrangement joins TRBV9 to TRBJ1-4; D is ambiguous. Trimming left V 4 bases short and J 8 bases short, with 12 bases between. Germline CDR1 is SGDLS and CDR2 is YYNGEE. The CDR3 extends over 13 amino acids.

The chain couples TRBV15 to TRBJ1-1, with D unclear. In germline, CDR1 is LNHNV, CDR2 YYDKDF (reference sequence). There are 15 residues in the CDR3. V shed 1 base and J shed 5 bases, with 14 bases lying between them. CDR3 residues: CATSRVRQLGTEAFF. The CDR3 nucleotides are TGTGCCACCAGCAGAGTGAGGCAGCTGGGGACTGAAGCTTTCTTT.

The rearrangement joins TRBV5-5 to TRBJ2-7, with D hard to call. CDR3 length: 14 amino acids. The germline V gene has CDR1 SGHKS and CDR2 YYEKEE (reference sequence). The ends were cut back, 2 bases at V and 1 base at J, with 10 bases in the middle. Written as DNA, the CDR3 is TGTGCCAGCAGCTTATCGGGCGGATCCTACGAGCAGTACTTC. It yields the protein CASSLSGGSYEQYF.

This chain uses TRBV28 with TRBJ2-1; D possibly corresponds to TRBD1 (5 bases). V dropped 8 bases and J dropped 4 bases, with 15 bases sitting between them. Germline CDR1 reads MDHEN; CDR2 reads SYDVKM. This CDR3 region has 14 residues. CDR3 sequence reads: CASLGASAYNEQFF. The CDR3 region has the DNA TGTGCCAGCCTTGGGGCTTCAGCGTACAATGAGCAGTTCTTC.

The J gene is TRBJ2-1, the V gene TRBV11-3, with D tentatively TRBD1 or TRBD2 (5 bases each). This CDR3 has 16 amino acids. Germline loops: CDR1 SGHNT, CDR2 YENEEA. The germline V and J ends were trimmed by 0 bases and 7 bases, with 16 bases remaining between them. CDR3 in amino acids: CASSLDTSVRGNEQFF. The CDR3 coding sequence is TGTGCCAGCAGCTTAGATACCAGCGTGAGGGGAAATGAGCAGTTCTTC.

V is TRBV7-2 and J is TRBJ1-6; a possible D gene is TRBD1 (6 bases). Germline CDR1 reads SGHTA; CDR2 reads FQGNSA. The CDR3 has 17 residues. V lost 2 bases and J lost 9, with 20 bases in between. The CDR3 nucleotides are TGTGCCAGCAGCTTAAGAGCAGGGGACAACGATGGTTCACCCCTCCACTTT. Its protein is CASSLRAGDNDGSPLHF.

The table lists this clone with a few counts. The junction and the germline gene differ at one end; a read error may be behind it. The chain couples TRBV7-9 to TRBJ1-2; no firm D call. This CDR3 contains 13 residues. Germline V CDR1 and CDR2: SEHNR, FQNEAQ (reference sequence). CDR3 nucleotides: TGTGCCAGCAGCCCCCCTACCCTCTATGGCTACACCTTT. This sequence encodes CASSPPTLYGYTF.

This chain joins TRBV30 and TRBJ1-1; D may be TRBD1 (6 bases). Between the trimmed V and J ends, which lost 0 bases and 1 base, there was a span of 6 bases. The V gene's germline CDR1 is GTSNPN and CDR2 SVGIG (reference sequence). This CDR3 region has 13 residues. The DNA for the CDR3 is TGTGCCTGGAGTGTACAGGGGAACACTGAAGCTTTCTTT. It specifies CAWSVQGNTEAFF.

The V and J genes are TRBV9 and TRBJ2-6; D gene ambiguous. The CDR3 covers 15 residues. V lost 0 bases to trimming and J lost 2 bases, with 6 bases between them. Germline assignment: CDR1 SGDLS and CDR2 YYNGEE. The CDR3, as DNA: TGTGCCAGCAGCGTAGAAGGGACTGGGGCCAACGTCCTGACTTTC. Its translation is CASSVEGTGANVLTF.

V usage is TRBV10-3 and J usage is TRBJ1-1; D unclear. The CDR3 loop spans 10 amino acids. Trimming removed 8 bases from V and 6 bases from J, with 7 bases in between. Germline assignment: CDR1 ENHRY and CDR2 SYGVKD. The CDR3 nucleotides are TGTGCCATCGGAGAGTCTGAAGCTTTCTTT. This codes for CAIGESEAFF.

The CDR3 protein is CASSFLAGDSYEQYF. DNA of the CDR3: TGTGCCAGCAGCTTCTTAGCGGGGGACTCCTACGAGCAGTACTTC. The chain has TRBV7-2 and TRBJ2-7, with TRBD2 matching 9 bases. The germline gives CDR1 SGHTA, CDR2 FQGNSA. J gave up 0 bases and V 3 bases, and 3 bases lay outside the gene matches. The CDR3 is 15 amino acids.

This CDR3 is CASSLGTSGYEQYF. The CDR3 bases are TGCGCCAGCAGCTTGGGGACTAGCGGCTACGAGCAGTACTTC. V is TRBV5-1 and J is TRBJ2-7, with TRBD2 identical over 10 bases. This CDR3 spans 14 amino acids. From germline, CDR1 is SGHRS and CDR2 YFSETQ. Losses at the gene ends were 0 bases for V and 3 bases for J; bases not matched to a gene: 0.

This clone appeared once. The chain couples TRBV12-3 or TRBV12-4 to TRBJ1-5, with TRBD1 matching 7 bases. There are 13 residues in the CDR3. V shed 5 bases, J shed 9 bases, and the junction held 7 bases outside the gene matches. CDR3 in DNA: TGTGCCAGCAGTCGGGACAGCACAGGGCCCCAGCATTTT. Amino acids: CASSRDSTGPQHF.

This chain links TRBV19 with TRBJ1-1; no clear D gene. The CDR3 sequence is 13 residues long. Germline V gives CDR1 LNHDA, CDR2 SQIVND (reference sequence). With 0 bases removed from V and 7 bases from J, the gap between germline ends came to 9 bases. CDR3: CASSIEHRNEAFF. The CDR3 DNA is TGTGCCAGTAGTATAGAACACCGGAATGAAGCTTTCTTT.

This clone has only one observation. V and J are TRBV13 and TRBJ1-1, with D unresolved. The germline V and J ends were trimmed by 8 bases and 1 base, with 8 bases remaining between them. Germline V lookup: CDR1 PRHDT, CDR2 FYEKMQ (reference sequence). The CDR3 is made up of 12 amino acids. CDR3 nucleotide sequence: TGTGCCAGCGGACGGCCGAACACTGAAGCTTTCTTT. This codes for CASGRPNTEAFF.

V is TRBV28 and J is TRBJ1-5, with 10 positions matching TRBD1. CDR1 MDHEN and CDR2 SYDVKM come from the germline V gene. Trimming cost V 5 bases and J 5 bases; bases outside gene matches: 9. CDR3 length: 16 residues. CDR3 sequence reads: CASSARDRGSHQPQHF. In DNA form, the CDR3 reads TGTGCCAGCAGTGCCCGGGACAGGGGTTCCCATCAGCCCCAGCATTTT.

This chain connects TRBV19 to TRBJ2-1; TRBD2 matches 11 bases. The CDR3 sequence is 15 residues long. Trimming took 5 bases from V and 14 from J; bases not matched to a gene: 14. In germline, CDR1 is LNHDA, CDR2 SQIVND (reference sequence). The CDR3 region has the DNA TGTGCCAGTAGTGCTCGACTAGCGGGACCAGTAGTGGAGTTCTTC. Protein sequence: CASSARLAGPVVEFF. The full variable domain, in which reference TRBV19 and TRBJ2-1 provide the parts outside the CDR3, is DGGITQSPKYLFRKEGQNVTLSCEQNLNHDAMYWYRQDPGQGLRLIYYSQIVNDFQKGDIAEGYSVSREKKESFPLTVTSAQKNPTAFYLCASSARLAGPVVEFFGPGTRLTVL.